A selection of T cell receptor beta chains follows, all from one sample in a study of Tregs in tolerant kidney transplant recipients. Repertoires were generated with immunoSEQ multiplex PCR, while TCRdb's copy carries only in-frame clones and drops some. The sample yields 50,000 to 65,000 clones, 87% seen once. This specimen was CD4+ T cells from blood (PBMCs), taken 6 months after the transplant. These receptors were collected from a human patient who received a combined kidney and bone marrow transplant. A share of the T cells may be of graft donor origin. Both conserved end residues are trimmed from each CDR3.

v_gene: TRBV30
j_gene: TRBJ1-2
CDR3aa: AWRTGTGGFPGYT

v_gene: TRBV5-1
j_gene: TRBJ2-5
CDR3aa: ASSLSSVETQY

v_gene: TRBV7-3
j_gene: TRBJ2-1
CDR3aa: ASSLMGREGWQF

v_gene: TRBV18
j_gene: TRBJ2-7
CDR3aa: ASSPRTSGSYEQY

v_gene: TRBV4-2
j_gene: TRBJ2-7
CDR3aa: ASSPRGLAVTYEQY

v_gene: TRBV6-1
j_gene: TRBJ2-7
CDR3aa: ASRRPGLAGEQY

v_gene: TRBV5-1
j_gene: TRBJ1-6
CDR3aa: ASSLARGGNSPLH

v_gene: TRBV7-2
j_gene: TRBJ2-7
CDR3aa: ASSWGLYEQY

v_gene: TRBV10-1
j_gene: TRBJ2-7
CDR3aa: ASSESCAGPVLQQY

v_gene: TRBV7-3
j_gene: TRBJ1-2
CDR3aa: ASRLRGYT

v_gene: TRBV7-9
j_gene: TRBJ2-1
CDR3aa: ASSLAGSQDEQF

v_gene: TRBV9
j_gene: TRBJ2-1
CDR3aa: ASSVQGDYNEQF

v_gene: TRBV19
j_gene: TRBJ2-1
CDR3aa: ASSIAGYYNEQF

v_gene: TRBV10-1
j_gene: TRBJ2-1
CDR3aa: ASSILSGRAKSGEQF

v_gene: TRBV7-9
j_gene: TRBJ2-7
CDR3aa: ASSSSGTNLYPQY

v_gene: TRBV10-3
j_gene: TRBJ1-4
CDR3aa: AISESETGRGLSGEKLF

v_gene: TRBV9
j_gene: TRBJ2-5
CDR3aa: ASSVRGQETQY

v_gene: TRBV5-1
j_gene: TRBJ2-1
CDR3aa: ASSWTSGMVNEQF

v_gene: TRBV11-3
j_gene: TRBJ1-1
CDR3aa: ASSLSAGRGTEAF

v_gene: TRBV7-2
j_gene: TRBJ2-2
CDR3aa: ASSLKLTMRNTGELF

v_gene: TRBV5-1
j_gene: TRBJ1-2
CDR3aa: ASSLIGQGDGGYT

v_gene: TRBV7-2
j_gene: TRBJ1-2
CDR3aa: ASREGQIYGYT